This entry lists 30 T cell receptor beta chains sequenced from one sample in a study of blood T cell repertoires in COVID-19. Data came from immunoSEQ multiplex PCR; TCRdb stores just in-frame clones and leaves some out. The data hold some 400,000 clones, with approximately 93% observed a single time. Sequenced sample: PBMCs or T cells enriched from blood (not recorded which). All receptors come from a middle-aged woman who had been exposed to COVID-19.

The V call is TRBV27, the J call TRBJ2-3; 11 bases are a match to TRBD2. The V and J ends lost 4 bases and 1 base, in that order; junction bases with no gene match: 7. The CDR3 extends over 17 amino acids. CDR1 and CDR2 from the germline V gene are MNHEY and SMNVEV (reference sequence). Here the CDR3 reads CASSWLAGGVGTDTQYF. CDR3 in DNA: TGTGCCAGCAGTTGGCTAGCGGGAGGTGTGGGCACAGATACGCAGTATTTT.

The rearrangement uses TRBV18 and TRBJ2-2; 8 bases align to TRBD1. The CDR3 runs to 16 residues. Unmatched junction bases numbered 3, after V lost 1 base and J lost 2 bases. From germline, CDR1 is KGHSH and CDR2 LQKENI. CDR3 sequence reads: CASSPRTGLNTGELFF. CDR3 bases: TGTGCCAGCTCACCACGGACAGGGTTAAACACCGGGGAGCTGTTTTTT.

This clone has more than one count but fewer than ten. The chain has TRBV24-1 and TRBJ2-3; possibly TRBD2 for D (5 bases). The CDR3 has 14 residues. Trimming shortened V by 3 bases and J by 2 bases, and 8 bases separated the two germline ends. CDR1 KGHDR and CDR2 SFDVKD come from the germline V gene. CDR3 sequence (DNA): TGTGCCACCAGTGATCGGGGAGCCACAGATACGCAGTATTTT. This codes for CATSDRGATDTQYF.

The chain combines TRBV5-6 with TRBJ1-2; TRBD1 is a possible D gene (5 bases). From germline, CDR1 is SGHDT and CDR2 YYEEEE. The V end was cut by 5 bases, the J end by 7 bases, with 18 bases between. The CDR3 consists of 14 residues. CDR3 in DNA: TGTGCCAGCAGTTTGATGGACCAAAGGGGTGGCTACACCTTC. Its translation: CASSLMDQRGGYTF.

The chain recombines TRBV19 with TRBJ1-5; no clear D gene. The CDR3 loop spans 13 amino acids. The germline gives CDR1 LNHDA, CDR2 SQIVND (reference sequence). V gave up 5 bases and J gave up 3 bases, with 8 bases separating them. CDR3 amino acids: CASSSTLNQPQHF. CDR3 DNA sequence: TGTGCCAGTAGTTCGACACTCAATCAGCCCCAGCATTTT. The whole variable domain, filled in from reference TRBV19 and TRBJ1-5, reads DGGITQSPKYLFRKEGQNVTLSCEQNLNHDAMYWYRQDPGQGLRLIYYSQIVNDFQKGDIAEGYSVSREKKESFPLTVTSAQKNPTAFYLCASSSTLNQPQHFGDGTRLSIL.

CDR3: CASSYSIAGPTEAFF. As DNA, the CDR3 is TGTGCCAGCAGTTACTCGATCGCAGGGCCCACTGAAGCTTTCTTT. The genes are TRBV6-5 and TRBJ1-1; the D gene is possibly TRBD1 (5 bases). Per the germline V gene, CDR1 is MNHEY and CDR2 is SVGAGI. Trimming removed 0 bases from V and 4 bases from J, with 12 bases in between. The CDR3 is 15 amino acids.

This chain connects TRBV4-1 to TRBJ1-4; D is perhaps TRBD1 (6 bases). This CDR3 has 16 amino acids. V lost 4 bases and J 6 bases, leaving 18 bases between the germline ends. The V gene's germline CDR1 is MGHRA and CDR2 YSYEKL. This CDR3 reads CASSLHTGLQDEKLFF. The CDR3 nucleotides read TGCGCCAGCAGCCTACATACAGGGTTGCAGGATGAAAAACTGTTTTTT.

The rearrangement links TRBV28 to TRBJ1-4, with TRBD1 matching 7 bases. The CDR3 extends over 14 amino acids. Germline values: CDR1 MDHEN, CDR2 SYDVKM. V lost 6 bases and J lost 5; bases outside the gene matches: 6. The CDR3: CASSPGTVNEKLFF. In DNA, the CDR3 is TGTGCCAGCAGCCCCGGGACAGTCAATGAAAAACTGTTTTTT.

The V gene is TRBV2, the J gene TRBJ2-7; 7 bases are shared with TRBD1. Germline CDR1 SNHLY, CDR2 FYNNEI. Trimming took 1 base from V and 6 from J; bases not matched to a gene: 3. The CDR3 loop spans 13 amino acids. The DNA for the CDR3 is TGTGCCAGCAGTGAAGACAGGGGAATCGAGCAGTACTTC. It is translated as CASSEDRGIEQYF.

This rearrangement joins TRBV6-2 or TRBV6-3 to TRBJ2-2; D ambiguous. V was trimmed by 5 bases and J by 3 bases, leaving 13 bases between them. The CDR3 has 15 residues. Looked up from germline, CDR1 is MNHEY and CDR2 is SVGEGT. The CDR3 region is CASSDPTFYTGELFF. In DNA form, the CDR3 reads TGTGCCAGCAGTGACCCGACTTTTTACACCGGGGAGCTGTTTTTT.

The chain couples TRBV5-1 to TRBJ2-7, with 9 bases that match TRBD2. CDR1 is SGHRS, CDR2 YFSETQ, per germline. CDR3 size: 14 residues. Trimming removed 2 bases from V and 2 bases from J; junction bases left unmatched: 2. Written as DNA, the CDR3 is TGCGCCAGCAGCTTAATAGCGGGGGCCTACGAGCAGTACTTC. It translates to CASSLIAGAYEQYF. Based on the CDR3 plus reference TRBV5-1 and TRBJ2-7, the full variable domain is KAGVTQTPRYLIKTRGQQVTLSCSPISGHRSVSWYQQTPGQGLQFLFEYFSETQRNKGNFPGRFSGRQFSNSRSEMNVSTLELGDSALYLCASSLIAGAYEQYFGPGTRLTVT.

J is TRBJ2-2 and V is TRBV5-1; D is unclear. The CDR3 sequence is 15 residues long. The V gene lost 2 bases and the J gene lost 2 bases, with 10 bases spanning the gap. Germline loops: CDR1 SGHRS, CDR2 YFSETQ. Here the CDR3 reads CASSFSSINTGELFF. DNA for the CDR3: TGCGCCAGCAGCTTCAGTAGCATAAACACCGGGGAGCTGTTTTTT.

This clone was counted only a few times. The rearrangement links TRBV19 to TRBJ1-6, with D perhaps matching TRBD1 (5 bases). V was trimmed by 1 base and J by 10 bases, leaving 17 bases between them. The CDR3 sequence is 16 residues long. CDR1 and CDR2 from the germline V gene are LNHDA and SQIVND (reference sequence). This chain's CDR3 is CASSIGGEIRGSPLHF. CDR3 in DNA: TGTGCCAGTAGTATAGGGGGGGAAATAAGAGGATCACCCCTCCACTTT.

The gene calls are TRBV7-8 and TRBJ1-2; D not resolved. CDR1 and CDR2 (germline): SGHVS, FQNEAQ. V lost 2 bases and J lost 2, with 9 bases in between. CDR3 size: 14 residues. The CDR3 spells CASSLSSQNYGYTF. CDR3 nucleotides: TGTGCCAGCAGCTTAAGTTCACAGAACTATGGCTACACCTTC.

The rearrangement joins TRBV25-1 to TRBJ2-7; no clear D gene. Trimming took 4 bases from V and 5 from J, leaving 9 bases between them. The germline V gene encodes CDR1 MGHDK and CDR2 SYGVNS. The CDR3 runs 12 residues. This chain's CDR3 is CASSALVNEQYF. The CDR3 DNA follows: TGTGCCAGCAGTGCCCTAGTGAACGAGCAGTACTTC.

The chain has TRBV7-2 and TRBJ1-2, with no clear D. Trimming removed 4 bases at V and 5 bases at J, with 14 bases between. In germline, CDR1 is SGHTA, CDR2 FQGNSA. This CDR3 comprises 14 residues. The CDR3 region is CASSSGAGRYGYTF. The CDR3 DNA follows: TGTGCCAGCAGCTCCGGCGCCGGGAGGTATGGCTACACCTTC.

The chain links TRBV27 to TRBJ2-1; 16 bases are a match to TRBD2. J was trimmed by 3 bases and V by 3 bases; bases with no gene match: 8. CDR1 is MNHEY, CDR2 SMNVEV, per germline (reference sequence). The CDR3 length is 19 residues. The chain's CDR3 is CASSFLGLAGGASYNEQFF. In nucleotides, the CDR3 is TGTGCCAGCAGTTTCTTGGGACTAGCGGGGGGGGCCAGCTACAATGAGCAGTTCTTC.

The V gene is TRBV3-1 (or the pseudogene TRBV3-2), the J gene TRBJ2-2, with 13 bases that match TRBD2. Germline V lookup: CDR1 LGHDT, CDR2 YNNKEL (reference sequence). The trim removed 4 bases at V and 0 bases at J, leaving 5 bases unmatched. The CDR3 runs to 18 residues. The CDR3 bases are TGTGCCAGCAGCCTAACTAGCGGGGGGGTCTCGAACACCGGGGAGCTGTTTTTT. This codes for CASSLTSGGVSNTGELFF.

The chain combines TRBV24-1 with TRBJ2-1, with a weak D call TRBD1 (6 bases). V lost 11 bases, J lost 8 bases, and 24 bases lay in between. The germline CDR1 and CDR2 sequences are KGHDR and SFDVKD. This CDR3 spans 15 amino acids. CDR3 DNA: TGTGCCATCAGCGCCACGGACAGACCCTGGGATGAGCAGTTCTTC. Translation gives CAISATDRPWDEQFF.

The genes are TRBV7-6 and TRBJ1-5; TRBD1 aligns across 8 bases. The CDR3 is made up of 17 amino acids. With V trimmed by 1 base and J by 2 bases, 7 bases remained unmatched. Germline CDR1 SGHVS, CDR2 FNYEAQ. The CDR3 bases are TGTGCCAGCAGCTTAGGGAGCGTGGGACAGGGCAATCAGCCCCAGCATTTT. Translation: CASSLGSVGQGNQPQHF.

The CDR3 region has the DNA TGTGCCAGCTCACCAATGGGACAGGGTATCACCGGGGAGCTGTTTTTT. It is translated as CASSPMGQGITGELFF. The chain carries TRBV18 and TRBJ2-2; 9 nucleotides line up with TRBD1. The germline gives CDR1 KGHSH, CDR2 LQKENI. The CDR3 length is 16 residues. The V segment lost 2 bases and the J segment 4 bases; nucleotides outside the gene matches: 5.

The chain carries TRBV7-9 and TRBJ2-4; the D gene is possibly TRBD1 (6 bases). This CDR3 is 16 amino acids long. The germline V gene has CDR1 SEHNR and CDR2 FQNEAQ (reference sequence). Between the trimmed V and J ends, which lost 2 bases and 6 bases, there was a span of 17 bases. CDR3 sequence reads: CASSLIKTGRLNIQYF. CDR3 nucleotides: TGTGCCAGCAGCTTAATAAAGACAGGCCGTCTAAACATTCAGTACTTC.

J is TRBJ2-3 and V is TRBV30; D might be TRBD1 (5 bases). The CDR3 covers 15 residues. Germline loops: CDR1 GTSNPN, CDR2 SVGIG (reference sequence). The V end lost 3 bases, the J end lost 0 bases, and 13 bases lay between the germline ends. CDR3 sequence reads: CAWRGRAGSTDTQYF. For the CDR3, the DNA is TGTGCCTGGAGGGGTCGGGCAGGGAGCACAGATACGCAGTATTTT.

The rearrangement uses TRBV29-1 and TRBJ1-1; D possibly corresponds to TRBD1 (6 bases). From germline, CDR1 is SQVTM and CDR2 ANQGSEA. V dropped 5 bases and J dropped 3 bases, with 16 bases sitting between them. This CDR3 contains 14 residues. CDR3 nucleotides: TGCAGCGTTTTCGGGGGGCCCAGGGACACTGAAGCTTTCTTT. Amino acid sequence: CSVFGGPRDTEAFF.

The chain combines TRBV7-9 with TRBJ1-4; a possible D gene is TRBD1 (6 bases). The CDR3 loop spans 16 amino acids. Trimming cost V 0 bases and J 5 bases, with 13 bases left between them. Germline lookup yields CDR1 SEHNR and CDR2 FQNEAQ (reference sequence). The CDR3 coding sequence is TGTGCCAGCAGCTTAGCATTGCAGGGGTCCAATGAAAAACTGTTTTTT. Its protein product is CASSLALQGSNEKLFF.

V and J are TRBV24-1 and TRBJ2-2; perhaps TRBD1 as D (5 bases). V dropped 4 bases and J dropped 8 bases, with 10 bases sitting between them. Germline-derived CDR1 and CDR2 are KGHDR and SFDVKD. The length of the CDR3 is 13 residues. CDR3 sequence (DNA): TGTGCCACCAGTGACTCAGGGTTAGGGGAGCTGTTTTTT. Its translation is CATSDSGLGELFF.

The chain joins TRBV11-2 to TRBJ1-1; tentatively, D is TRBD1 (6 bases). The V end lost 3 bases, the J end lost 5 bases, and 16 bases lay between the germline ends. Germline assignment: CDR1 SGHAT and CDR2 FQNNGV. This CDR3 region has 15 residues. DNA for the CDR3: TGTGCCAGCAGCTTTGAAGACAGGCTGCGGACTGAAGCTTTCTTT. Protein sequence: CASSFEDRLRTEAFF.

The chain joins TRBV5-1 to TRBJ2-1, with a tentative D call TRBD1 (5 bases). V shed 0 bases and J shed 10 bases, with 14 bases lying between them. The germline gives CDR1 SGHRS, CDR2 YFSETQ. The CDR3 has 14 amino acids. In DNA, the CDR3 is TGCGCCAGCAGCTTGGGGGGCCCCTGGGAAGAGCAGTTCTTC. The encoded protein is CASSLGGPWEEQFF.

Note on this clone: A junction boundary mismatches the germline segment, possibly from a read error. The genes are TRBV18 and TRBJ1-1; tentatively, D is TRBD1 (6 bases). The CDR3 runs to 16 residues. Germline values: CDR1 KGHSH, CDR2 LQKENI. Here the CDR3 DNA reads TGTGCCAGCTCCCCCAGACGACAGGTCCAGAACCCTGAAGCTTTCTTT. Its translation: CASSPRRQVQNPEAFF.

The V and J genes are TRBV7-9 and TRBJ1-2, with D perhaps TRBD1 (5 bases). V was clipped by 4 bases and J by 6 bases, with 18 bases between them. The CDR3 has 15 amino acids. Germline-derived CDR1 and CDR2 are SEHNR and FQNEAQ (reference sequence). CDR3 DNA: TGTGCCAGCAGCTCCGGGAGGGGAGGGCCGGATGGCTACACCTTC. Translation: CASSSGRGGPDGYTF.